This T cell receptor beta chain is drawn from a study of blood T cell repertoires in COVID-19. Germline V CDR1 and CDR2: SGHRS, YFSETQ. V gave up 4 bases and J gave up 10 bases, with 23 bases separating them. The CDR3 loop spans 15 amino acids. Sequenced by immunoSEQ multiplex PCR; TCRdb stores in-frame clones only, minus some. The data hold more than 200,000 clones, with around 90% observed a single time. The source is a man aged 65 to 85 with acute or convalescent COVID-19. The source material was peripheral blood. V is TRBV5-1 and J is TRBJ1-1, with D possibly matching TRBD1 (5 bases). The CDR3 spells CASSPEGGVNLGAFF. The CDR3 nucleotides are TGCGCCAGCAGCCCGGAAGGAGGGGTTAATTTAGGAGCTTTCTTT.